This T cell receptor (beta chain) was retrieved from a study of blood T cell repertoires in COVID-19. Study-wide background: Specimens from acute and convalescent COVID-19 originated in the United States, Italy and Spain. PBMCs, B-cell-depleted T cells, or T cells were the source of the cDNA or gDNA that made up the material.

This clone was recorded once. Original handling: Counts of nucleated cells, estimated from reference gene primer amplification, were obtained. Some clones are missing from TCRdb's copy, which holds only in-frame ones; the method was immunoSEQ multiplex PCR. V and J calls and clone size are those listed in that table; D and trimming were worked out from the DNA. The sample contains about 210,000 clones, approximately 85% of which appear only once. Those enrolled in Seattle joined during active infection and were followed longitudinally afterward. The CDR3 is made up of 15 amino acids. In germline, CDR1 is SGHRS, CDR2 YFSETQ. Trimming took 0 bases from V and 0 from J, leaving 7 bases between them.

The chain carries TRBV5-1 and TRBJ1-5; tentatively, D is TRBD1 (6 bases). This clonotype originated in a woman aged 70-85 years with COVID-19, enrolled during active disease. The sequenced material came from peripheral blood. CDR3 DNA: TGCGCCAGCAGCTTGGGACAGGATAGCAATCAGCCCCAGCATTTT. This sequence encodes CASSLGQDSNQPQHF.